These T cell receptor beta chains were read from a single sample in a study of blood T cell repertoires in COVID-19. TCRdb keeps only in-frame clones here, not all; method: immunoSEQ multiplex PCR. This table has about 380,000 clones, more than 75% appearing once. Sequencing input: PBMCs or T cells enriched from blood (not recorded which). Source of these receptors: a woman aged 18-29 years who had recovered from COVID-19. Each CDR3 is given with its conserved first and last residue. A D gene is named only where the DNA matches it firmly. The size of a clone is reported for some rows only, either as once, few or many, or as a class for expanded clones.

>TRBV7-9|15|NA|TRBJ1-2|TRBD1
CASSSDRGLSYGYTF
TGTGCCAGCAGTTCGGACAGGGGGCTTTCCTATGGCTACACCTTC
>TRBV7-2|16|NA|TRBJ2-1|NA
CASSLWGGQSYNEQFF
TGTGCCAGCAGCTTATGGGGGGGCCAATCCTACAATGAGCAGTTCTTC
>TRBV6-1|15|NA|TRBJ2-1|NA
CASSEANRVGNEQFF
TGTGCCAGCAGTGAAGCAAACAGGGTAGGGAATGAGCAGTTCTTC
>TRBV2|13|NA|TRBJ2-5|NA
CASSEDRSETQYF
TGTGCCAGCAGTGAGGACAGATCAGAGACCCAGTACTTC
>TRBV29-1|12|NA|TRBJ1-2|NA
CSVLGVGPGYTF
TGCAGCGTCCTCGGGGTAGGACCTGGCTACACCTTC
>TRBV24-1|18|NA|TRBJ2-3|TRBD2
CATSDFGTSGEHTDTQYF
TGTGCCACCAGTGATTTCGGGACTAGCGGGGAGCACACAGATACGCAGTATTTT
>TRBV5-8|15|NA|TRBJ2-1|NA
CASSLVREKMGEQFF
TGTGCCAGCAGCTTGGTCAGGGAAAAGATGGGTGAGCAGTTCTTC
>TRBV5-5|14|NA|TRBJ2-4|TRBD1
CASSPTGELNIQYF
TGTGCCAGCAGCCCTACAGGGGAATTAAACATTCAGTACTTC
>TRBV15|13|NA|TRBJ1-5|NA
CATSRDRVEPQHF
TGTGCCACCAGCAGAGATCGGGTAGAGCCCCAGCATTTT
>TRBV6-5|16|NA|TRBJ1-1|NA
CASSYSGLSGGTEAFF
TGTGCCAGCAGTTACTCGGGTTTGTCGGGGGGCACTGAAGCTTTCTTT
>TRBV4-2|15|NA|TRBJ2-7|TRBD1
CASSQDLKTGDEQYF
TGTGCCAGCAGCCAAGATCTGAAGACAGGGGACGAGCAGTACTTC
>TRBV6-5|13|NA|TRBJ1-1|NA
CASSLSLNTEAFF
TGTGCCAGCAGCCTGTCCCTGAACACTGAAGCTTTCTTT
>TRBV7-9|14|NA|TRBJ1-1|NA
CASSWTRGNTEAFF
TGTGCCAGCAGCTGGACCAGGGGGAACACTGAAGCTTTCTTT
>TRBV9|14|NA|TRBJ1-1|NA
CASSLDPRDTEAFF
TGTGCCAGCAGCCTTGACCCCCGGGACACCGAAGCTTTCTTT
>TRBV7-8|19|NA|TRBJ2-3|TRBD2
CASSPRLRGLAGGGDTQYF
TGTGCCAGCAGCCCGCGCCTTAGAGGACTAGCGGGGGGCGGAGATACGCAGTATTTT
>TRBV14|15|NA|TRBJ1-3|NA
CASSQHTFSGNTIYF
TGTGCCAGCAGCCAGCACACGTTCTCTGGAAACACCATATATTTT
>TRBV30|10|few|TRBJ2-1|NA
CAWAQDSQFF
TGTGCCTGGGCGCAGGACAGCCAGTTCTTC
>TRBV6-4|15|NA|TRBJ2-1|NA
CASSPGWGSYNEQFF
TGTGCCAGCAGTCCAGGGTGGGGCTCCTACAATGAGCAGTTCTTC
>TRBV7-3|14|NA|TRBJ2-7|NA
CASSSLGALHEQYF
TGTGCCAGCAGCTCCCTGGGCGCGCTCCACGAGCAGTACTTC
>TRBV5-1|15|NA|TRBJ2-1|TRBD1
CASSLVGDRVNEQFF
TGCGCCAGCAGCTTGGTAGGGGACAGGGTAAATGAGCAGTTCTTC
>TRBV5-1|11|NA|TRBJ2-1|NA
CASTLRDEQFF
TGCGCCAGCACCCTGCGCGATGAGCAGTTCTTC
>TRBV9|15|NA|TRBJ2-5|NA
CASSEYIGGLETQYF
TGTGCCAGCAGCGAGTATATCGGCGGGCTGGAGACCCAGTACTTC